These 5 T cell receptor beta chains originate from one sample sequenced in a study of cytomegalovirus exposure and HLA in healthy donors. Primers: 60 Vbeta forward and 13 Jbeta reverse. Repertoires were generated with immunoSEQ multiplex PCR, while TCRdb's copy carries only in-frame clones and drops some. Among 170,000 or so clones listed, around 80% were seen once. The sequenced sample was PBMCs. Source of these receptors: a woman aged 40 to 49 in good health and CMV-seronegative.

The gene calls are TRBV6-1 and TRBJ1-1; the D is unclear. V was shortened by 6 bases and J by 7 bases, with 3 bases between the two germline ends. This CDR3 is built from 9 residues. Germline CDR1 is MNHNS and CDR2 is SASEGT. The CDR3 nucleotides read TGTGCCAGCAGCCGTGAAGCTTTCTTT. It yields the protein CASSREAFF.

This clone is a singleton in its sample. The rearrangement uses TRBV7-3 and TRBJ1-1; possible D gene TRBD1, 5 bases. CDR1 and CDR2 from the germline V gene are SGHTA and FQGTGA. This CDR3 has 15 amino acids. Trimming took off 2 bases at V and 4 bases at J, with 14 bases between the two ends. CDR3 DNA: TGTGCCAGCAGCTTAGGAGTCGGGGGAACCACTGAAGCTTTCTTT. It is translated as CASSLGVGGTTEAFF.

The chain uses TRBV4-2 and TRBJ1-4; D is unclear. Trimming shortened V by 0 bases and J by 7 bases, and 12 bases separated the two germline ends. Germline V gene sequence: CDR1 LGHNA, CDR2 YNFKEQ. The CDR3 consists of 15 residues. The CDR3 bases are TGTGCCAGCAGCCAAGACGGGAAGAAGGGTGAAAAACTGTTTTTT. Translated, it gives CASSQDGKKGEKLFF.

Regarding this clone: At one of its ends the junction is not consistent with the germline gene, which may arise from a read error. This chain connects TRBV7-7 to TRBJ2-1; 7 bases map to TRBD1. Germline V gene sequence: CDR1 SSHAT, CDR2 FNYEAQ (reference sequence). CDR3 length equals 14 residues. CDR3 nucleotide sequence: TGTGCTAGCACTCCAGGGACAGCCAGCAATGAGCAGTTCTTC. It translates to CASTPGTASNEQFF.

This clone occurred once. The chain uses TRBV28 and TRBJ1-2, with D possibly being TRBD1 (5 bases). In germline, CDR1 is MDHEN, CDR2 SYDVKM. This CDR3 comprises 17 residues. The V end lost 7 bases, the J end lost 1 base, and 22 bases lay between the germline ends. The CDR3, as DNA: TGTGCCAGCACCGGACCGCGGCGGGGACTCCTTAACTATGGCTACACCTTC. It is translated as CASTGPRRGLLNYGYTF.